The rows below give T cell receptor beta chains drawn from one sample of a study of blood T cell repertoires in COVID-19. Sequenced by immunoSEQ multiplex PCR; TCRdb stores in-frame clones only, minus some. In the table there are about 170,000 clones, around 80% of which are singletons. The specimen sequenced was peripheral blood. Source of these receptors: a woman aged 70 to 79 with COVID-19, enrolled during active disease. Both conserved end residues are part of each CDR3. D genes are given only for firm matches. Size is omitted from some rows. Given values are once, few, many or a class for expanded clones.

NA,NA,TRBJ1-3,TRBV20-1,CSASSPSGWDTIYF,TGCAGTGCTAGTTCGCCTTCAGGATGGGACACCATATATTTT
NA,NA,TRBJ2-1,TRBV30,CAWSRGRDPADEQFF,TGTGCCTGGAGTAGAGGGCGGGACCCCGCCGATGAGCAGTTCTTC
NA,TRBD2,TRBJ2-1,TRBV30,CAWTSRLDGTAGAVRGEQFF,TGTGCCTGGACTTCGAGGTTGGACGGCACAGCGGGAGCGGTGAGGGGGGAGCAGTTCTTC
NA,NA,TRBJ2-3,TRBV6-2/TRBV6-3,CASSYSQGLAISTDTQYF,TGTGCCAGCAGTTACTCGCAGGGCCTAGCGATCAGCACAGATACGCAGTATTTT
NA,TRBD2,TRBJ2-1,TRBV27,CASSPSGGPYNEQFF,TGTGCCAGCAGTCCTAGCGGGGGCCCCTACAATGAGCAGTTCTTC
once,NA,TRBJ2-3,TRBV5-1,CASSLVLGGSTDTQYF,TGCGCCAGCAGCTTGGTGTTAGGGGGTAGCACAGATACGCAGTATTTT
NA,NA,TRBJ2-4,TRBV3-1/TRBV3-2,CASSQDEVAKNIQYF,TGTGCCAGCAGCCAAGATGAGGTAGCCAAAAACATTCAGTACTTC
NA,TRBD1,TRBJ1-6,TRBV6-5,CASKQGQGNSPLHF,TGTGCCAGCAAACAGGGACAGGGGAATTCACCCCTCCACTTT
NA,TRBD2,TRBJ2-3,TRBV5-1,CASSLVGGGATDTQYF,TGCGCCAGCAGCTTGGTGGGCGGGGGGGCCACAGATACGCAGTATTTT
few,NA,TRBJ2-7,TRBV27,CASRITSGQEYF,TGTGCCAGCCGGATCACCAGCGGGCAGGAGTACTTC
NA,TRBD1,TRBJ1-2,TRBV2,CASRGGQGWYGYTF,TGTGCCAGCAGAGGGGGACAGGGATGGTATGGCTACACCTTC
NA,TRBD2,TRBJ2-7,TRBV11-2,CASSLLAGANEQYF,TGTGCCAGCAGCTTACTAGCGGGAGCTAACGAGCAGTACTTC
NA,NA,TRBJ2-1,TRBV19,CASMGDSYNEQFF,TGTGCCAGTATGGGAGACTCCTACAATGAGCAGTTCTTC
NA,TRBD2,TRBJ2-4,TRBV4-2,CASSQDERGGYIQYF,TGTGCCAGCAGCCAAGATGAGCGGGGGGGATACATTCAGTACTTC
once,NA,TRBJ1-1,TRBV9,CASSLEAWTEAFF,TGTGCCAGCAGCCTCGAAGCTTGGACTGAAGCTTTCTTT
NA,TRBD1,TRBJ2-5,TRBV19,CATGVTGAQYF,TGTGCCACCGGAGTAACAGGGGCCCAGTACTTC
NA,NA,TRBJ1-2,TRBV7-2,CASTRRAGGSNYGYTF,TGTGCCAGCACCCGAAGGGCTGGGGGGTCAAACTATGGCTACACCTTC
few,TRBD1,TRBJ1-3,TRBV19,CASTTDRAWGNTIYF,TGTGCCAGTACTACGGACAGGGCGTGGGGAAACACCATATATTTT
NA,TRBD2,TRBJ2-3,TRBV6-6,CASSPRGASGSKDTQYF,TGTGCCAGCAGTCCAAGGGGGGCTAGCGGGAGTAAAGATACGCAGTATTTT
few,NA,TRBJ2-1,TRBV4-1,CASSQEAGGEQFF,TGCGCCAGCAGCCAAGAAGCCGGGGGTGAGCAGTTCTTC
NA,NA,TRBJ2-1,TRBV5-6,CASSWRSNEQFF,TGTGCCAGCAGCTGGAGGAGCAATGAGCAGTTCTTC
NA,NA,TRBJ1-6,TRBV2,CASSGPSSYNSPLHF,TGTGCCAGCAGTGGGCCCAGCTCCTATAATTCACCCCTCCACTTT
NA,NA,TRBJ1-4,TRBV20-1,CSASTANEKLFF,TGCAGTGCTAGTACAGCTAATGAAAAACTGTTTTTT
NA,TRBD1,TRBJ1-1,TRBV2,CASRWDRDTEAFF,TGTGCCAGCAGGTGGGACAGGGACACTGAAGCTTTCTTT
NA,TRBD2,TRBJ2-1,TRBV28,CASSLSGLAGGSSYNEQFF,TGTGCCAGCAGTTTATCAGGACTAGCGGGAGGGAGCTCCTACAATGAGCAGTTCTTC
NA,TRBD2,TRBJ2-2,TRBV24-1,CATSDPLGGGGSGELFF,TGTGCCACCAGTGACCCCTTGGGTGGCGGGGGGTCCGGGGAGCTGTTTTTT